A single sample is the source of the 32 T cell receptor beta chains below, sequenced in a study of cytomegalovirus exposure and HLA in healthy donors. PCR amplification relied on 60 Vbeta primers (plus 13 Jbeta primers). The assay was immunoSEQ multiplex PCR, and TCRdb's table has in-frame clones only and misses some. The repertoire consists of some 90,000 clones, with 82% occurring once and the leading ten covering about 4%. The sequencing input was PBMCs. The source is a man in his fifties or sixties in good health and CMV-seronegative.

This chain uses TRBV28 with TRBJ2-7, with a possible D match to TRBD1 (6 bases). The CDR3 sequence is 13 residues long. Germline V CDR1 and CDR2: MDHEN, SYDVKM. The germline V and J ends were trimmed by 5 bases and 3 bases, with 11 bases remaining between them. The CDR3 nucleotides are TGTGCCAGCAGTCCCCCGGACAGCTACGAGCAGTACTTC. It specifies CASSPPDSYEQYF. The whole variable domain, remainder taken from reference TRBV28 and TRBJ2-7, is DVKVTQSSRYLVKRTGEKVFLECVQDMDHENMFWYRQDPGLGLRLIYFSYDVKMKEKGDIPEGYSVSREKKERFSLILESASTNQTSMYLCASSPPDSYEQYFGPGTRLTVT.

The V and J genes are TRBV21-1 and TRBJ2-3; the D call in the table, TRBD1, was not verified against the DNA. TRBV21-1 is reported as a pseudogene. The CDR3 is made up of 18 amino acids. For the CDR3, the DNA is TGTGCCAGCACCTCAATGGTGGCCAGTCAGTGTCGCACAGATACGCAGTATTTT. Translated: CASTSMVASQCRTDTQYF.

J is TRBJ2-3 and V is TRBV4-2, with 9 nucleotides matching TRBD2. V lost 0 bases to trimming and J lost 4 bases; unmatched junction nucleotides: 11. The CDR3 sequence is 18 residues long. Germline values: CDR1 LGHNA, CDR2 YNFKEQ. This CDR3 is CASSQDPSGTSYSDTQYF. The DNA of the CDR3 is TGTGCCAGCAGCCAAGATCCTAGCGGGACCAGCTATTCAGATACGCAGTATTTT.

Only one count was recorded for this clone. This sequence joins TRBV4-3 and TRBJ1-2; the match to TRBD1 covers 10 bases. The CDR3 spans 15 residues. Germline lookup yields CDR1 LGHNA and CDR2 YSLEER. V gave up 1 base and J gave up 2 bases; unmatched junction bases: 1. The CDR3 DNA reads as TGCGCCAGCAGCCAAGCGGACAGGGGGAACTATGGCTACACCTTC. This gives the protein CASSQADRGNYGYTF.

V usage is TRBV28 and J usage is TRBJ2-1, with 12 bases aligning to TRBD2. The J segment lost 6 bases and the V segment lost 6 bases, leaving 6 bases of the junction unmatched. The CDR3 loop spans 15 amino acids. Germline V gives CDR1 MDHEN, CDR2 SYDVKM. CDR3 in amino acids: CASRPPSGRANEQFF. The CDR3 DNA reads TGTGCCAGCAGACCTCCTAGCGGGAGGGCCAATGAGCAGTTCTTC.

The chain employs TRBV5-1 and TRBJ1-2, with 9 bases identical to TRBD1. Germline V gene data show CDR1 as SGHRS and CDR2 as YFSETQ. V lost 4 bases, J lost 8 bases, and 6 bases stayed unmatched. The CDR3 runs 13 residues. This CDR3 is CASSLGTGNGYTF. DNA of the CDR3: TGCGCCAGCAGCCTAGGGACAGGGAACGGCTACACCTTC.

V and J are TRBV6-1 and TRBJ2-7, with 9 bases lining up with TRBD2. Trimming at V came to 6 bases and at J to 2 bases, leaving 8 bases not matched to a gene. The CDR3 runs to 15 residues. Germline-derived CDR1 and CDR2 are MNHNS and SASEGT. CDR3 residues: CASSEGGGRAYEQYF. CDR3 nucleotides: TGTGCCAGCAGCGAGGGGGGCGGGAGGGCCTACGAGCAGTACTTC.

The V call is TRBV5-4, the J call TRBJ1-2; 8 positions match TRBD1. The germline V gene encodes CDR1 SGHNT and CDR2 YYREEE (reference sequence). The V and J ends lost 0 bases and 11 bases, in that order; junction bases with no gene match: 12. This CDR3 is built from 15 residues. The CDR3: CASSLAWWQGAGYTF. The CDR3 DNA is TGTGCCAGCAGCTTGGCCTGGTGGCAGGGGGCAGGTTACACCTTC.

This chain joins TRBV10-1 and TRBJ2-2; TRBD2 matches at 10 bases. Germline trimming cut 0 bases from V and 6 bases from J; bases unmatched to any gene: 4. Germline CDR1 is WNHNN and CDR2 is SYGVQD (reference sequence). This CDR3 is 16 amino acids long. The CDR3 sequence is CASSESKREGPGELFF. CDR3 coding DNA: TGCGCCAGCAGTGAGTCAAAGCGGGAGGGCCCCGGGGAGCTGTTTTTT.

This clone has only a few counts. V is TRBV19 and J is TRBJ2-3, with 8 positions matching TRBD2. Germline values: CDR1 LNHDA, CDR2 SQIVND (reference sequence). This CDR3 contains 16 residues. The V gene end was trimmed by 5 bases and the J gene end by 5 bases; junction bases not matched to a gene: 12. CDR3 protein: CASSHSGAKDGDTQYF. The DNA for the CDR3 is TGTGCCAGTAGTCATAGCGGGGCTAAGGATGGAGATACGCAGTATTTT.

The CDR3 nucleotides read TGTGCCAGCAGTTTCTTAGCGGGGTCCACGGGTACGCAGTATTTT. This codes for CASSFLAGSTGTQYF. The chain is built from TRBV6-5 and TRBJ2-3, with TRBD2 identical over 8 bases. From germline, CDR1 is MNHEY and CDR2 SVGAGI. The CDR3 is 15 amino acids. The junction had 11 bases not matched to a gene; V was cut back by 4 bases and J by 8 bases.

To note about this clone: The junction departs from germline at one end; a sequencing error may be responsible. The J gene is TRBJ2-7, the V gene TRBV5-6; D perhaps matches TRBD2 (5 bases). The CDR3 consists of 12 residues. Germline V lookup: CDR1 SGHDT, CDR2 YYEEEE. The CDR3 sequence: CASSLRRTFPDF. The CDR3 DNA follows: TGTGCCAGCAGCTTGAGGAGGACCTTTCCCGACTTC.

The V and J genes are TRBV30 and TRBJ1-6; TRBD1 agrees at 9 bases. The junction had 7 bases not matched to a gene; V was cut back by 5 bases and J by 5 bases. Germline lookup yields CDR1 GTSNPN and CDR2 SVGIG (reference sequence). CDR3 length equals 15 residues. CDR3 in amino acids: CAWGRQGGNNSPLHF. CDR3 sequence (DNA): TGTGCCTGGGGTCGACAGGGGGGGAATAATTCACCCCTCCACTTT. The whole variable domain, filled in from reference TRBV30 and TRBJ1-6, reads SQTIHQWPATLVQPVGSPLSLECTVEGTSNPNLYWYRQAAGRGLQLLFYSVGIGQISSEVPQNLSASRPQDRQFILSSKKLLLSDSGFYLCAWGRQGGNNSPLHFGNGTRLTVT.

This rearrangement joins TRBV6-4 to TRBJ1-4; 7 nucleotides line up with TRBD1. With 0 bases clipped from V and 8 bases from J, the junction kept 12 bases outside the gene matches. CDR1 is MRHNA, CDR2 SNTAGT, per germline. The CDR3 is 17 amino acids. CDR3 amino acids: CASSDSGSRKGGEKLFF. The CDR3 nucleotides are TGTGCCAGCAGTGACTCGGGTTCCCGGAAAGGGGGCGAAAAACTGTTTTTT.

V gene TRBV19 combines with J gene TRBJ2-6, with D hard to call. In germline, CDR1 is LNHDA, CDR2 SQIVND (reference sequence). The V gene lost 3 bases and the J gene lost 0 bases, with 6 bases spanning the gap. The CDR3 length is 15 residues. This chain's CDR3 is CASSISGSGANVLTF. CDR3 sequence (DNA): TGTGCCAGTAGTATTAGTGGCTCTGGGGCCAACGTCCTGACTTTC.

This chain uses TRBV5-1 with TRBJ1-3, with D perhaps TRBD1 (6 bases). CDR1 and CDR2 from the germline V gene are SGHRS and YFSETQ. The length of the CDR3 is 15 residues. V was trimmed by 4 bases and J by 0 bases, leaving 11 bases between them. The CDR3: CASSPGDNSGNTIYF. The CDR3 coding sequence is TGCGCCAGCAGCCCCGGGGACAACTCTGGAAACACCATATATTTT.

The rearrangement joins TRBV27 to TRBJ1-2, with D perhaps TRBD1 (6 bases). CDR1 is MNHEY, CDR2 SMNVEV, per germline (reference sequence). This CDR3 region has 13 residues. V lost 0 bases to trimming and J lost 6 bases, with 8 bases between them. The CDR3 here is CASSLSRGNGYTF. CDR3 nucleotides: TGTGCCAGCAGTTTATCAAGGGGGAATGGCTACACCTTC.

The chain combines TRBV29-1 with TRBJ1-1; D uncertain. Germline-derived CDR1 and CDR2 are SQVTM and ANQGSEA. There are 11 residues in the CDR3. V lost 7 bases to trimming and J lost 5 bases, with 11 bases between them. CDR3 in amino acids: CSGSPGTEAFF. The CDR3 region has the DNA TGCAGCGGTAGTCCCGGGACTGAAGCTTTCTTT.

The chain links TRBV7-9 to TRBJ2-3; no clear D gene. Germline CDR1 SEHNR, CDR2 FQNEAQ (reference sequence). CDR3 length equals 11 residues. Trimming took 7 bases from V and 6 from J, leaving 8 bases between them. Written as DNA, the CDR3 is TGTGCCAGCACATCCGGGGATACGCAGTATTTT. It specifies CASTSGDTQYF.

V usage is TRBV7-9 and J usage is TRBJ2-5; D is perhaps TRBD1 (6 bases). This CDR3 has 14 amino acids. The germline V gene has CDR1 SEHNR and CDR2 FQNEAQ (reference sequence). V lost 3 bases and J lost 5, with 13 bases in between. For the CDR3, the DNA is TGTGCCAGCAGCTTTTCAGGGGCCGGTGAGACCCAGTACTTC. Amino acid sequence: CASSFSGAGETQYF. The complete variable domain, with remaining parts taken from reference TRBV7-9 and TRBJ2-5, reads DTGVSQNPRHKITKRGQNVTFRCDPISEHNRLYWYRQTLGQGPEFLTYFQNEAQLEKSRLLSDRFSAERPKGSFSTLEIQRTEQGDSAMYLCASSFSGAGETQYFGPGTRLLVL.

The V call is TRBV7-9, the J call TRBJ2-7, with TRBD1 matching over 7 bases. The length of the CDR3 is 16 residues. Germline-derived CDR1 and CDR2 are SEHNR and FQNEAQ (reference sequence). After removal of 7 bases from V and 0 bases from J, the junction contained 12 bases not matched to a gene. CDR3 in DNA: TGTGCCAGCACCAACCGGGCACAGGGGCACTCCTACGAGCAGTACTTC. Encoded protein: CASTNRAQGHSYEQYF.

The CDR3 loop reads CAWSGTMAYNEQFF. Written as DNA, the CDR3 is TGTGCCTGGAGTGGGACAATGGCCTACAATGAGCAGTTCTTC. V and J are TRBV30 and TRBJ2-1; tentatively, D is TRBD1 (5 bases). In germline, CDR1 is GTSNPN, CDR2 SVGIG (reference sequence). This CDR3 is 14 amino acids long. Between the trimmed V and J ends, which lost 1 base and 2 bases, there was a span of 9 bases.

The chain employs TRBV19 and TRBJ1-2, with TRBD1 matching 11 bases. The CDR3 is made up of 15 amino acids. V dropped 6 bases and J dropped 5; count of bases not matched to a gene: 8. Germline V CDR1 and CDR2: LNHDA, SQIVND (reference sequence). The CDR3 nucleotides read TGTGCCAGTAGGGACGGACAGGGGGCGCTTTATGGCTACACCTTC. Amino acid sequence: CASRDGQGALYGYTF.

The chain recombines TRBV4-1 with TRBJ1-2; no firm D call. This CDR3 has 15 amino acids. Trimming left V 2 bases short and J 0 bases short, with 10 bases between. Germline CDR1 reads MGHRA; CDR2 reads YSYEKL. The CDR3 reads CASSQLERSNYGYTF. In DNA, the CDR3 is TGCGCCAGCAGCCAATTAGAGAGATCTAACTATGGCTACACCTTC.

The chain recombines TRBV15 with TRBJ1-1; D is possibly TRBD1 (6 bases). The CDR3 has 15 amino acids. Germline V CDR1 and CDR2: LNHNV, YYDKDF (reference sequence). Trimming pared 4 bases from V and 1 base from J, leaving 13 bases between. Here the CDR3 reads CATSILDRPNTEAFF. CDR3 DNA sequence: TGTGCCACCAGCATATTAGACAGGCCGAACACTGAAGCTTTCTTT.

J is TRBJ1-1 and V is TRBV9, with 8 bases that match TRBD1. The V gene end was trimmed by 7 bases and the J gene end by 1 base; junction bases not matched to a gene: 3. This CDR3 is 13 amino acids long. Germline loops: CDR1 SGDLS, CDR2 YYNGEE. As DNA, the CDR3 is TGTGCCAGCCCAGGGGGCGGGAACACTGAAGCTTTCTTT. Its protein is CASPGGGNTEAFF.

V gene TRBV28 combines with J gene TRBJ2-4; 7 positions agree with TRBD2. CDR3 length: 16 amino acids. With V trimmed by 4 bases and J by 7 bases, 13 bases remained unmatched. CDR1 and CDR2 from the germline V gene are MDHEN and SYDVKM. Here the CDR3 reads CASSSPLAAWGNIQYF. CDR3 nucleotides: TGTGCCAGCAGTTCCCCTCTAGCGGCCTGGGGGAACATTCAGTACTTC.

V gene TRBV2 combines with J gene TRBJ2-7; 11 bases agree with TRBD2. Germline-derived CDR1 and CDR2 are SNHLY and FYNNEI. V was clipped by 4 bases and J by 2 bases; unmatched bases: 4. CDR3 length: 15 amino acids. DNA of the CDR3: TGTGCCAGCAGTGCTACTAGCGGGAGTACCTACGAGCAGTACTTC. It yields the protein CASSATSGSTYEQYF.

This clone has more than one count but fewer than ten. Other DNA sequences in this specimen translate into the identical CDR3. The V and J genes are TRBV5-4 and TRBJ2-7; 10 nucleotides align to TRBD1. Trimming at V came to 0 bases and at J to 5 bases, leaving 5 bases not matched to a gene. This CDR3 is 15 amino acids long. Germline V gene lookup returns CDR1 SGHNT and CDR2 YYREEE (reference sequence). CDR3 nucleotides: TGTGCCAGCAGCTTGGAACGGGACAGGGGACACGAGCAGTACTTC. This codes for CASSLERDRGHEQYF.

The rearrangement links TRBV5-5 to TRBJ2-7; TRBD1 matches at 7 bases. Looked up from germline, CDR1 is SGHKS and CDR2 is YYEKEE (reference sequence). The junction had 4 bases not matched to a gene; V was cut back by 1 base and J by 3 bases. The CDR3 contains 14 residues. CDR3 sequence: CASSLSAGGYEQYF. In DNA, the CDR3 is TGTGCCAGCAGCTTGTCAGCAGGGGGCTACGAGCAGTACTTC.

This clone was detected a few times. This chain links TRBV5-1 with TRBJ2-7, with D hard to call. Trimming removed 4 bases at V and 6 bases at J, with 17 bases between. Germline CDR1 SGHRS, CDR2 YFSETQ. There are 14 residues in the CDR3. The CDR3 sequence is CASSRRVETGEQYF. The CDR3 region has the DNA TGCGCCAGCAGCCGAAGAGTCGAGACGGGCGAGCAGTACTTC. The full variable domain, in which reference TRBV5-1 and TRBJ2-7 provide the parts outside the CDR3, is KAGVTQTPRYLIKTRGQQVTLSCSPISGHRSVSWYQQTPGQGLQFLFEYFSETQRNKGNFPGRFSGRQFSNSRSEMNVSTLELGDSALYLCASSRRVETGEQYFGPGTRLTVT.

CDR3 sequence: CASSPGQPNYGYTF. Here the CDR3 DNA reads TGTGCCAGCTCACCTGGACAGCCTAACTATGGCTACACCTTC. The J gene is TRBJ1-2, the V gene TRBV18; possible D gene TRBD1, 6 bases. Germline V gene sequence: CDR1 KGHSH, CDR2 LQKENI. Trimming pared 3 bases from V and 0 bases from J, leaving 8 bases between. The CDR3 runs 14 residues. The full variable domain, completed using reference TRBV18 and TRBJ1-2, is NAGVMQNPRHLVRRRGQEARLRCSPMKGHSHVYWYRQLPEEGLKFMVYLQKENIIDESGMPKERFSAEFPKEGPSILRIQQVVRGDSAAYFCASSPGQPNYGYTFGSGTRLTVV.